This T cell receptor beta chain comes out of a study of control samples from healthy donors and cancer patients. This CDR3 spans 11 amino acids. Germline CDR1 is MNHEY and CDR2 is SMNVEV (reference sequence). V was pared by 5 bases and J by 6 bases, with 6 bases between. This table comes from immunoSEQ multiplex PCR, and its TCRdb copy is limited to in-frame clones, with some not included. The sample contains roughly 120,000 clones, 88% of which appear only once. Notes on this clone: The sample carries other DNA sequences with the same CDR3.

The TCR was taken from a woman aged 70-85 years in good health. Input material: blood. The chain uses TRBV27 and TRBJ2-3, with D unclear. Here the CDR3 reads CASSLGDTQYF. The CDR3 nucleotides read TGTGCCAGCAGTCTTGGGGATACGCAGTATTTT.